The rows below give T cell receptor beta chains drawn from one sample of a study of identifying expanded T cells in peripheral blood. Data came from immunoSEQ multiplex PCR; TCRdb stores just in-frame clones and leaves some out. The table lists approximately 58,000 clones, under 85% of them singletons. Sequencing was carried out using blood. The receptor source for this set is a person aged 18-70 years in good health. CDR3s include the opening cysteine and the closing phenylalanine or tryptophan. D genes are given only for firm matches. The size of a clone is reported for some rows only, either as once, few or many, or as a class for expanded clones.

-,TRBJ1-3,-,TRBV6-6,TGTGCCAGCAGGAATGGGGCTGCTGAAAACACCATATATTTT,CASRNGAAENTIYF
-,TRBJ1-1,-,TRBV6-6,TGTGCCAGCAGTCACTCTGGGGGCCAAGGAACTGAAGCTTTCTTT,CASSHSGGQGTEAFF
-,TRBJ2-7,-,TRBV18,TGTGCCAGCTCACCACGTCTGTCCTACGAGCAGTACTTC,CASSPRLSYEQYF
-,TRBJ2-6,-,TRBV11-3,TGTGCCAGCAGCTTATCAGGTCTCTCTGGGGCCAACGTCCTGACTTTC,CASSLSGLSGANVLTF
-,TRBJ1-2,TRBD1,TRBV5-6,TGTGCCAGCAGCAAGGGACAGGGAAGTTATGGCTACACCTTC,CASSKGQGSYGYTF
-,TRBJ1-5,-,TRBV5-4,TGTGCCAGCAGCACAGGGCGTAATCAGCCCCAGCATTTT,CASSTGRNQPQHF
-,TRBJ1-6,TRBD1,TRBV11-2,TGTGCCAGCAGCCTAGGACAGGCCTCACCCCTCCACTTT,CASSLGQASPLHF
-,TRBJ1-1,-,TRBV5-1,TGCGCCAGCAGCTTTGGGGGTGAAGCTTTCTTT,CASSFGGEAFF
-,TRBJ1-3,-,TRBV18,TGTGCCAGTTCCGGGGACTCTGGAAACACCATATATTTT,CASSGDSGNTIYF
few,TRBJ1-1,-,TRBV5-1,TGCGCCAGCAGCTCGTGGGGGGCCGGGCGGGCGAACACTGAAGCTTTCTTT,CASSSWGAGRANTEAFF
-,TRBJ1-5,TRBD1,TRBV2,TGTGCCAGCAGTGAAGCCGGCAGGGGGTATAGCAATCAGCCCCAGCATTTT,CASSEAGRGYSNQPQHF
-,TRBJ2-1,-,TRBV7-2,TGTGCCAGCAGCTCGGGAGTAAGGTACAATGAGCAGTTCTTC,CASSSGVRYNEQFF
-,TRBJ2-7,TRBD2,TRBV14,TGTGCCAGCAGCCTAGGCACTAGCGGCTTCTACGAGCAGTACTTC,CASSLGTSGFYEQYF
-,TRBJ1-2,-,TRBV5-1,TGCGCCAGCAGCTTGGCGCTTCGGGGGCGGGAGTCTGGCTACACCTTC,CASSLALRGRESGYTF
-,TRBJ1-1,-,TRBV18,TGTGCCAGCTCAGATAAACTGAAAGCTTTCTTT,CASSDKLKAFF
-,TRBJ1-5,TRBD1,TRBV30,TGTGCCTGGAGTCCGGGGGACAGGGTGACGGGACAGCCCCAGCATTTT,CAWSPGDRVTGQPQHF
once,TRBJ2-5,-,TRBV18,TGTGCCAGCTCACCTGGGCGCGGGGAGACCCAGTACTTC,CASSPGRGETQYF
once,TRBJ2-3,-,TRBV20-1,TGCAGTGCTATTCGGGATACGCAGTATTTT,CSAIRDTQYF
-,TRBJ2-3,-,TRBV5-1,TGCGCCAGCAGCTTGTTCCGGGGAGAATCAGATACGCAGTATTTT,CASSLFRGESDTQYF